What follows describes a single T cell receptor beta chain. The antigen is unknown. For TCRbeta, the library was prepared with unique molecular identifiers. MiXCR was run by TCRdb on the PCR reads, yielding one entry per CDR3 protein. The table has approximately 500,000 distinct CDR3 sequences, about 10% seen once. The source of the sample is a study of T-cell reconstitution after alpha-beta-depleted transplantation in children. Regarding the study as a whole: The high TCRbeta diversity at day 60 in some patients came from surviving recipient T cells and thymic progenitors. T-cell counts and diversity at one year following transplant were attributed mainly to newly produced T cells.

V lost 5 bases and J lost 0, with 17 bases in between. CDR1 MNHEY and CDR2 SMNVEV come from the germline V gene (reference sequence). CDR3 length: 18 amino acids. The sample in question was PBMCs, obtained before TCRalphabeta/CD19-depleted stem cell transplant. This rearrangement joins TRBV27 to TRBJ2-6; perhaps TRBD2 as D (6 bases). The sequence came from a child aged 2 to 10 with inherited bone marrow failure, due to receive a stem cell transplant. The CDR3 region has the DNA TGTGCCAGCAGTCCCGGTCCGGGAGTGGGCTCTGGGGCCAACGTCCTGACTTTC. Translated, it gives CASSPGPGVGSGANVLTF.